These 21 T cell receptor beta chains were sequenced from one sample in a study of CD8 T cells in ankylosing spondylitis. MiXCR, run by TCRdb on the 5' RACE reads, gives a single entry per CDR3 protein. The sample shows around 430,000 distinct CDR3 sequences, over 15% of them seen only once. Overall study results and limits: One TCR beta motif, made up of about 8 highly homologous variants, appeared characteristic of ankylosing spondylitis blood.

These TCRs are of unknown antigen specificity. The sequencing input was blood, either unsorted or a sorted T cell fraction (not recorded which). The receptors come from a male donor with ankylosing spondylitis.

The rearrangement uses TRBV6-2 or TRBV6-3 and TRBJ2-1; D remains ambiguous. The CDR3 has 11 residues. Germline values: CDR1 MNHEY, CDR2 SVGEGT. Trimming took off 6 bases at V and 6 bases at J, with 6 bases between the two ends. CDR3 residues: CASRDTNEQFF. In nucleotides, the CDR3 is TGTGCCAGCAGAGACACCAATGAGCAGTTCTTC.

This chain joins TRBV6-5 and TRBJ1-1; D call uncertain. The V and J ends lost 3 bases and 3 bases respectively, with 11 bases between them. The CDR3 length is 14 residues. Germline lookup yields CDR1 MNHEY and CDR2 SVGAGI. The CDR3 protein is CASSYRNSDTEAFF. Written as DNA, the CDR3 is TGTGCCAGCAGTTATAGGAACAGTGACACTGAAGCTTTCTTT.

The chain joins TRBV6-1 to TRBJ2-1; the match to TRBD1 covers 9 bases. Germline V gene sequence: CDR1 MNHNS, CDR2 SASEGT. V lost 2 bases, J lost 7 bases, and 9 bases stayed unmatched. The CDR3 is made up of 16 amino acids. The CDR3 DNA is TGTGCCAGCAGTGAAAGGGGGACAGGGAGCTGGAATGAGCAGTTCTTC. Translated: CASSERGTGSWNEQFF.

This clonotype has only a few counts. This chain uses TRBV3-1 with TRBJ2-7; D ambiguous. Trimming took 3 bases from V and 5 from J, leaving 11 bases between them. The germline gives CDR1 LGHDT, CDR2 YNNKEL (reference sequence). The CDR3 length is 13 residues. As DNA, the CDR3 is TGTGCCAGCAGCCATTCCGGGCCCCACGAGCAGTACTTC. Its protein is CASSHSGPHEQYF.

The chain couples TRBV29-1 to TRBJ1-2, with 8 bases matching TRBD1. V dropped 6 bases and J dropped 5; count of bases not matched to a gene: 8. Germline V gene sequence: CDR1 SQVTM, CDR2 ANQGSEA. The CDR3 is 13 amino acids. CDR3 region: CSVNRGLGYGYTF. CDR3 nucleotide sequence: TGCAGCGTGAACAGGGGGTTGGGGTATGGCTACACCTTC.

The chain uses TRBV9 and TRBJ2-1; 8 positions match TRBD2. After removal of 4 bases from V and 3 bases from J, the junction contained 6 bases not matched to a gene. Germline assignment: CDR1 SGDLS and CDR2 YYNGEE. The CDR3 runs to 15 residues. Here the CDR3 reads CASSNSGGYYNEQFF. The CDR3 DNA sequence: TGTGCCAGCAGCAACAGCGGGGGCTACTACAATGAGCAGTTCTTC.

This sequence joins TRBV2 and TRBJ2-1; D gene ambiguous. The CDR3 length is 13 residues. The germline V and J ends were trimmed by 6 bases and 3 bases, with 9 bases remaining between them. Germline V gene lookup returns CDR1 SNHLY and CDR2 FYNNEI. The CDR3 loop reads CASRYRVYNEQFF. CDR3 coding DNA: TGTGCCAGCAGGTACCGGGTCTACAATGAGCAGTTCTTC.

The V and J genes are TRBV20-1 and TRBJ1-5; D is possibly TRBD1 (5 bases). The V end was cut by 6 bases, the J end by 5 bases, with 11 bases between. Germline assignment: CDR1 DFQATT and CDR2 SNEGSKA (reference sequence). The CDR3 loop spans 12 amino acids. The CDR3 reads CSAGAGDQPQHF. The CDR3 DNA reads as TGCAGTGCAGGGGCGGGGGATCAGCCCCAGCATTTT.

V usage is TRBV3-1 and J usage is TRBJ1-2, with D perhaps TRBD1 (6 bases). V lost 4 bases to trimming and J lost 4 bases, with 10 bases between them. Germline CDR1 reads LGHDT; CDR2 reads YNNKEL (reference sequence). This CDR3 contains 13 residues. Here the CDR3 DNA reads TGTGCCAGCAGCCGACAGGATACCTATGGCTACACCTTC. Translating it yields CASSRQDTYGYTF.

This clonotype was counted between two and nine times. V usage is TRBV3-1 and J usage is TRBJ1-2; D remains unclear. The CDR3 covers 16 residues. Trimming left V 0 bases short and J 7 bases short, with 18 bases between. Germline V gene lookup returns CDR1 LGHDT and CDR2 YNNKEL (reference sequence). In DNA, the CDR3 is TGTGCCAGCAGCCAAGATCTAGTGGTGGATTCGACTGGCTACACCTTC. Translated: CASSQDLVVDSTGYTF.

In its sample, this clonotype was seen a few times. The V call is TRBV20-1, the J call TRBJ1-1; weak D call: TRBD1 (6 bases). V was pared by 5 bases and J by 7 bases, with 14 bases between. Germline assignment: CDR1 DFQATT and CDR2 SNEGSKA (reference sequence). CDR3 size: 12 residues. CDR3 residues: CSAGGARVEAFF. In nucleotides, the CDR3 is TGCAGTGCTGGGGGGGCCAGGGTTGAAGCTTTCTTT.

The chain couples TRBV5-1 to TRBJ2-2, with D perhaps TRBD1 or TRBD2 (5 bases each). Trimming cost V 0 bases and J 5 bases, with 14 bases left between them. The CDR3 covers 16 residues. Germline CDR1 SGHRS, CDR2 YFSETQ. This CDR3 reads CASSLVVGTTTGELFF. The CDR3 DNA reads TGCGCCAGCAGCTTGGTGGTGGGGACGACAACCGGGGAGCTGTTTTTT.

This clonotype appeared once. V gene TRBV2 combines with J gene TRBJ2-5, with D perhaps matching TRBD1 or TRBD2 (5 bases each). The ends were cut back, 6 bases at V and 7 bases at J, with 15 bases in the middle. This CDR3 has 13 residues. Germline CDR1 SNHLY, CDR2 FYNNEI. The CDR3 is CASSLGPGGTQYF. DNA of the CDR3: TGTGCCAGCAGCTTGGGGCCTGGAGGGACCCAGTACTTC.

A word on this clonotype: One junction end does not reproduce the germline sequence, and a read error may be involved. The V gene is TRBV6-2 or TRBV6-3, the J gene TRBJ1-1; maybe TRBD1 (5 bases). CDR1 and CDR2 from the germline V gene are MNHEY and SVGEGT. This CDR3 comprises 17 residues. CDR3 sequence: CASKGPRQSTVNIEAFF. The DNA of the CDR3 is TGTGCCAGCAAAGGTCCCCGCCAATCGACAGTCAACATTGAAGCTTTCTTT.

The chain employs TRBV20-1 and TRBJ2-3; 7 nucleotides align to TRBD2. This CDR3 contains 14 residues. CDR1 DFQATT and CDR2 SNEGSKA come from the germline V gene (reference sequence). Trimming at V came to 5 bases and at J to 6 bases, leaving 11 bases not matched to a gene. The CDR3 here is CSAPQSGTTDTQYF. CDR3 coding DNA: TGCAGTGCTCCCCAGTCGGGGACTACCGATACGCAGTATTTT.

This clonotype appeared a few times. The CDR3 here is CASSKSPQGETNSPLHF. The DNA of the CDR3 is TGTGCCAGCAGCAAAAGCCCACAGGGGGAAACCAATTCACCCCTCCACTTT. The V gene is TRBV21-1, the J gene TRBJ1-6; the D segment call TRBD1 is taken from the table without a DNA check. TRBV21-1 constitutes a pseudogene. The length of the CDR3 is 17 residues.

This clonotype was detected a few times. Here the CDR3 reads CASSLGQVGELFF. The CDR3 DNA reads as TGCGCCAGCAGCCTTGGACAGGTGGGGGAGCTGTTTTTT. The chain joins TRBV5-1 to TRBJ2-2; 7 bases map to TRBD1. Germline trimming cut 4 bases from V and 8 bases from J; bases unmatched to any gene: 5. Per germline, CDR1 SGHRS and CDR2 YFSETQ. The CDR3 consists of 13 residues. The complete variable domain, with remaining parts taken from reference TRBV5-1 and TRBJ2-2, reads KAGVTQTPRYLIKTRGQQVTLSCSPISGHRSVSWYQQTPGQGLQFLFEYFSETQRNKGNFPGRFSGRQFSNSRSEMNVSTLELGDSALYLCASSLGQVGELFFGEGSRLTVL.

The gene calls are TRBV4-1 and TRBJ2-7; 12 bases line up with TRBD2. CDR3 length: 17 residues. J lost 7 bases, V lost 1 base, and 11 bases had no gene match. Looked up from germline, CDR1 is MGHRA and CDR2 is YSYEKL. The CDR3 DNA follows: TGCGCCAGCAGCCAAGGGATGACTAGCGGGAGTTTGGGAGAGCAGTACTTC. This sequence encodes CASSQGMTSGSLGEQYF.

This clonotype was counted a few times. The genes are TRBV25-1 and TRBJ1-2; the match to TRBD1 covers 9 bases. Germline CDR1 and CDR2: MGHDK and SYGVNS. This CDR3 has 15 amino acids. The J segment lost 2 bases and the V segment lost 3 bases, leaving 4 bases of the junction unmatched. CDR3 amino acids: CASSDTTGGNYGYTF. In nucleotides, the CDR3 is TGTGCCAGCAGTGATACGACAGGGGGAAACTATGGCTACACCTTC.

The J gene is TRBJ2-3, the V gene TRBV3-1; 8 bases line up with TRBD2. The CDR3 loop spans 16 amino acids. Germline values: CDR1 LGHDT, CDR2 YNNKEL (reference sequence). The V gene end was trimmed by 1 base and the J gene end by 4 bases; junction bases not matched to a gene: 7. The CDR3 DNA follows: TGTGCCAGCAGCCAAGTTTACCGGGAGGGCTCAGATACGCAGTATTTT. Translating gives CASSQVYREGSDTQYF.

About this clonotype itself: Its ends do not fully match the called genes, so a read error is possible. The rearrangement links TRBV3-1 to TRBJ2-1; D gene unclear. The CDR3 is 12 residues long. Looked up from germline, CDR1 is LGHDT and CDR2 is YNNKEL (reference sequence). CDR3 nucleotide sequence: TGTGCCAGCAGACAAGCGTGGGGTGAGCAGTTCTTC. It codes for CASRQAWGEQFF.